The 9 T cell receptor beta chains below were found in one sample sequenced in a study of blood T cells in healthy people across ages. Using a J-beta primer mix together with a sample-barcoded 5' primer, a second PCR was run for roughly 7 to 11 cycles. TCRdb redid the calling of the 5' RACE reads with MiXCR, one entry per CDR3 protein. The table has some 860,000 distinct CDR3 sequences, around 50% seen once; the top ten hold roughly 25%. Source material: blood. Receptors were obtained from a man aged 40-49 years in good health.

The chain carries TRBV12-3 or TRBV12-4 and TRBJ2-7; the match to TRBD2 covers 9 bases. The last part of the DNA fits TRBJ2-5 better; the J call may be wrong. The CDR3 covers 14 residues. The CDR3 bases are TGTGCCAGCAGGCCTAGTACTAGCGGGCAGACCCAGTACTTC. Its protein is CASRPSTSGQTQYF.

The chain uses TRBV12-3 or TRBV12-4 and TRBJ2-4; the D is unclear. The CDR3 loop spans 15 amino acids. V was shortened by 6 bases and J by 0 bases, with 12 bases between the two germline ends. DNA for the CDR3: TGTGCCAGCAGCTTATCCTTGTTAGCCAAAAACATTCAGTACTTC. Amino acid sequence: CASSLSLLAKNIQYF.

This clonotype has just one count. The chain couples TRBV2 to TRBJ2-5; TRBD1 is a possible D gene (5 bases). The germline V gene has CDR1 SNHLY and CDR2 FYNNEI. Trimming stripped 9 bases from V and 0 bases from J, with 17 bases between. The CDR3 length is 15 residues. For the CDR3, the DNA is TGTGCCAGTCCGTGTCCATCCAGGGACCAAGAGACCCAGTACTTC. Translated: CASPCPSRDQETQYF.

The chain links TRBV28 to TRBJ2-6, with 9 bases fitting TRBD1. This CDR3 region has 17 residues. J was trimmed by 3 bases and V by 7 bases; bases with no gene match: 10. CDR1 and CDR2 (germline): MDHEN, SYDVKM. CDR3 protein: CASTSGTGGVGANVLTF. The CDR3 DNA reads as TGTGCCAGCACCTCTGGAACAGGGGGCGTTGGGGCCAACGTCCTGACTTTC.

The chain links TRBV29-1 to TRBJ2-1; TRBD2 matches 9 bases. V gave up 1 base and J gave up 9 bases; unmatched junction bases: 13. This CDR3 comprises 16 residues. The V gene's germline CDR1 is SQVTM and CDR2 ANQGSEA. DNA for the CDR3: TGCAGCGTTGAAGCCTCCGGGACTAGCAGGAGAGGTGAGCAGTTCTTC. Amino acids: CSVEASGTSRRGEQFF.

The sample holds a few counts of this clonotype. The chain's CDR3 is CASSEDREREQYF. The CDR3 coding sequence is TGTGCCAGCAGTGAGGACCGAGAACGTGAGCAGTACTTC. This chain uses TRBV27 with TRBJ2-5; D is undetermined. Trimming removed 5 bases from V and 11 bases from J, with 18 bases in between. Looked up from germline, CDR1 is MNHEY and CDR2 is SMNVEV (reference sequence). The CDR3 length is 13 residues.

The rearrangement joins TRBV7-2 to TRBJ2-1; D is unclear. The V end lost 8 bases, the J end lost 0 bases, and 8 bases lay between the germline ends. This CDR3 has 13 residues. Germline loops: CDR1 SGHTA, CDR2 FQGNSA. CDR3 sequence (DNA): TGTGCCAGCCACGGCCCCTCCTACAATGAGCAGTTCTTC. Its protein is CASHGPSYNEQFF.

The rearrangement links TRBV28 to TRBJ2-7; D possibly corresponds to TRBD2 (5 bases). In germline, CDR1 is MDHEN, CDR2 SYDVKM. CDR3 length equals 13 residues. V dropped 7 bases and J dropped 4 bases, with 14 bases sitting between them. The chain's CDR3 is CASIKATNYEQYF. CDR3 bases: TGTGCCAGCATTAAAGCGACTAATTACGAGCAGTACTTC.

V usage is TRBV7-9 and J usage is TRBJ2-3; D not certain. The CDR3 spans 15 residues. CDR1 and CDR2 (germline): SEHNR, FQNEAQ (reference sequence). V was trimmed by 5 bases and J by 3 bases, leaving 15 bases between them. CDR3 nucleotide sequence: TGTGCCAGCAGCGATACCGGTCAGATAACAGATACGCAGTATTTT. Translation gives CASSDTGQITDTQYF. The whole variable domain, remainder taken from reference TRBV7-9 and TRBJ2-3, is DTGVSQNPRHKITKRGQNVTFRCDPISEHNRLYWYRQTLGQGPEFLTYFQNEAQLEKSRLLSDRFSAERPKGSFSTLEIQRTEQGDSAMYLCASSDTGQITDTQYFGPGTRLTVL.